The clone carrying this T cell receptor (beta chain) was seen at least ten times. Its antigen is still unknown. MiXCR, applied by TCRdb to the 5' RACE reads, yields one record per CDR3 protein. The table lists roughly 76,000 distinct CDR3 sequences, about 3% of them singletons. Unsorted libraries were generated from 2 million PBMCs. These cells had been stored in RNAlater at -80 C. The entry originates in a study of neurological immune-mediated disorders. Broader study findings: Because no CDR3 amino acid sequences were shared across subjects by expanded clones, private repertoires were suggested in all groups.

After removal of 5 bases from V and 6 bases from J, the junction contained 5 bases not matched to a gene. This CDR3 spans 15 amino acids. Germline CDR1 MNHEY, CDR2 SMNVEV (reference sequence). The source of this sequence is a woman aged 45-65 years with multiple sclerosis. V gene TRBV27 combines with J gene TRBJ1-6, with 9 bases fitting TRBD1. The sequencing input was PBMCs. The CDR3 loop reads CASSLGQGRNSPLHF. CDR3 in DNA: TGTGCCAGCAGTCTCGGACAGGGGCGTAATTCACCCCTCCACTTT.